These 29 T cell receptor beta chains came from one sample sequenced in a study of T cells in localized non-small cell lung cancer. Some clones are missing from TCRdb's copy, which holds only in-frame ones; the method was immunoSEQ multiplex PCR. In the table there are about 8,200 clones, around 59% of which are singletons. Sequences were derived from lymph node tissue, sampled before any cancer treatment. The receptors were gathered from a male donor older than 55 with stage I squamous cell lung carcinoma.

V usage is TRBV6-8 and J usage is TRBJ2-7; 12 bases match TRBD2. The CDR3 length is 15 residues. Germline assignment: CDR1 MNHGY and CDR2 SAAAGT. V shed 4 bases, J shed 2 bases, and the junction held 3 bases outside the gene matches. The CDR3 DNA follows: TGTGCCAGCAGTTTGACTAGCGGGAGACCCTACGAGCAGTACTTC. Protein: CASSLTSGRPYEQYF.

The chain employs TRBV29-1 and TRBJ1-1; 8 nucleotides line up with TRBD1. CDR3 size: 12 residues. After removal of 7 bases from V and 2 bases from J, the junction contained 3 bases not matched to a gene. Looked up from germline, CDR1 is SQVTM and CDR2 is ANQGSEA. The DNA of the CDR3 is TGCAGCGGCGACAGGGGTAACACTGAAGCTTTCTTT. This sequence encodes CSGDRGNTEAFF.

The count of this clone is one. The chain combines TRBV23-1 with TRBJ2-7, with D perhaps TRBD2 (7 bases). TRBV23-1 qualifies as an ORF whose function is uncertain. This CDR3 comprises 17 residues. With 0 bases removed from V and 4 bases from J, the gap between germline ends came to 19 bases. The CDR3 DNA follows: TGCGCCAGCAGTCAATCGGTTCCGGACAGAGCGGGATACGAGCAGTACTTC. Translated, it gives CASSQSVPDRAGYEQYF.

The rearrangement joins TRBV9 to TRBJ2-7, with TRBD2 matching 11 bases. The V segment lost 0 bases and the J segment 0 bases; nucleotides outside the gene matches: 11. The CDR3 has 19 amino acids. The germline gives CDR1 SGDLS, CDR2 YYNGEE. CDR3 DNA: TGTGCCAGCAGCGTAGCCTCCGGTACTAGCGGGAGTTACTCCTACGAGCAGTACTTC. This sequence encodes CASSVASGTSGSYSYEQYF.

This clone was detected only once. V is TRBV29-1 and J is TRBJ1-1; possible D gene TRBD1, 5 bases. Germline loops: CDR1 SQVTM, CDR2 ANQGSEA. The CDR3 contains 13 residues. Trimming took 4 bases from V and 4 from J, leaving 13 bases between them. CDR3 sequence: CSVVGEGVTEAFF. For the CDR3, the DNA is TGCAGCGTTGTGGGGGAGGGCGTCACTGAAGCTTTCTTT.

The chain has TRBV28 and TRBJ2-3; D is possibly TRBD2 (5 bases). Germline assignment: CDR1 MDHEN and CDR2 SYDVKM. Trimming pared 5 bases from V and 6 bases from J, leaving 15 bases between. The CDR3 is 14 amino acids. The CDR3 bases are TGTGCCAGCAGTACGAGAGGGTTCCCCGATACGCAGTATTTT. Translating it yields CASSTRGFPDTQYF. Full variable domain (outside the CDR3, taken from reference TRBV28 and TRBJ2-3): DVKVTQSSRYLVKRTGEKVFLECVQDMDHENMFWYRQDPGLGLRLIYFSYDVKMKEKGDIPEGYSVSREKKERFSLILESASTNQTSMYLCASSTRGFPDTQYFGPGTRLTVL.

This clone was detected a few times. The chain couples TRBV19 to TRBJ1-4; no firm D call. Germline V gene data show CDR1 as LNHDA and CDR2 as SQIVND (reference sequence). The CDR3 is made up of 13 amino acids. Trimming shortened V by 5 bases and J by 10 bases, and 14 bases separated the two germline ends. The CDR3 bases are TGTGCCAGTAGTGTCCTCGGTCTGGGAAAACTGTTTTTT. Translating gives CASSVLGLGKLFF.

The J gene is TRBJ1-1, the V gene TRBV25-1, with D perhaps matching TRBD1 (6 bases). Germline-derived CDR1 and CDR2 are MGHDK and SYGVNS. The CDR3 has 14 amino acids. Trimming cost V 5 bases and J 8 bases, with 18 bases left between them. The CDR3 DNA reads TGTGCCAGCAGTAGTTTGGACAGTCGAGGGGAAGCTTTCTTT. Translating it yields CASSSLDSRGEAFF.

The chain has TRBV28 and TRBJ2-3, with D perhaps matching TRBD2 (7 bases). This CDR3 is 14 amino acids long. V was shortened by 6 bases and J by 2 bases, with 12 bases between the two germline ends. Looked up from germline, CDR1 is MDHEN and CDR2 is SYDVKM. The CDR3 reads CASSEGGNTDTQYF. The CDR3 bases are TGTGCCAGCAGCGAGGGGGGGAACACAGATACGCAGTATTTT.

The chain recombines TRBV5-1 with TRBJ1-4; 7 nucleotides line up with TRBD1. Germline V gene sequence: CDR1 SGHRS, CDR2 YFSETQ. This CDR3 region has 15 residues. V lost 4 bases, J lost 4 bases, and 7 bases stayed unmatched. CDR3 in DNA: TGCGCCAGCAGCCCTGGACAGGACATTAATGAAAAACTGTTTTTT. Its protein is CASSPGQDINEKLFF.

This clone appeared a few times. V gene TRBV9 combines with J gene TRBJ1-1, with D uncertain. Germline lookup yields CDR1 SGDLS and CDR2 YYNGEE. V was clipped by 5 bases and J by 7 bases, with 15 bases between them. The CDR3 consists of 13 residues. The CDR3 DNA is TGTGCCAGCAGTCCCGGTGCAATCCTTGAAGCTTTCTTT. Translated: CASSPGAILEAFF.

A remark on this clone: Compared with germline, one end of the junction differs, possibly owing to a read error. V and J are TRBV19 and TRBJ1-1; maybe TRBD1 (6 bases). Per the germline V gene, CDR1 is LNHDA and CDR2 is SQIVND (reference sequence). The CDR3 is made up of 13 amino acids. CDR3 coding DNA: TGTGCCAGTACCACACAGGGTAACACTGAAGCTTTTTTT. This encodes CASTTQGNTEAFF.

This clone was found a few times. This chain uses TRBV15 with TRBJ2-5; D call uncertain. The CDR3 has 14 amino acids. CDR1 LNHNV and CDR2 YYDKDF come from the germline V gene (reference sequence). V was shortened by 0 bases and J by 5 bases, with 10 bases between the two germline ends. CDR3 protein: CATSRDGGTETQYF. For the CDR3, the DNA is TGTGCCACCAGCAGAGATGGCGGCACGGAGACCCAGTACTTC.

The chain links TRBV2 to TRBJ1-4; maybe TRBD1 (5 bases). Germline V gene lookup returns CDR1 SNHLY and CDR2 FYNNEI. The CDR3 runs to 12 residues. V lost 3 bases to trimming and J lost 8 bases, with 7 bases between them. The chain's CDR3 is CASSEAGEKLFF. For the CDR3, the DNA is TGTGCCAGCAGTGAGGCAGGGGAAAAACTGTTTTTT. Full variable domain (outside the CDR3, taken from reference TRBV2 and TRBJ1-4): EPEVTQTPSHQVTQMGQEVILRCVPISNHLYFYWYRQILGQKVEFLVSFYNNEISEKSEIFDDQFSVERPDGSNFTLKIRSTKLEDSAMYFCASSEAGEKLFFGSGTQLSVL.

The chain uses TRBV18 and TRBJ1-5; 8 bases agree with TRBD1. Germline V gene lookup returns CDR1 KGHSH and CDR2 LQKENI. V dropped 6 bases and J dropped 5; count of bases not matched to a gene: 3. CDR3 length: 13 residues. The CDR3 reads CASSLQGDQPQHF. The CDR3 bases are TGTGCCAGCTCTCTACAGGGGGATCAGCCCCAGCATTTT.

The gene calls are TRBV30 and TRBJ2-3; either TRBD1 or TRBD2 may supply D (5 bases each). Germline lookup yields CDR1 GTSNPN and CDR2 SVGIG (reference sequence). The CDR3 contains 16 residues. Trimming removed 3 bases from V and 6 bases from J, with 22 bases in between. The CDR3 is CAWSSLGESDTDTQYF. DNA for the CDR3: TGTGCCTGGAGCTCATTGGGGGAGAGTGACACTGATACGCAGTATTTT. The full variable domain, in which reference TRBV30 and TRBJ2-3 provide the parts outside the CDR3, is SQTIHQWPATLVQPVGSPLSLECTVEGTSNPNLYWYRQAAGRGLQLLFYSVGIGQISSEVPQNLSASRPQDRQFILSSKKLLLSDSGFYLCAWSSLGESDTDTQYFGPGTRLTVL.

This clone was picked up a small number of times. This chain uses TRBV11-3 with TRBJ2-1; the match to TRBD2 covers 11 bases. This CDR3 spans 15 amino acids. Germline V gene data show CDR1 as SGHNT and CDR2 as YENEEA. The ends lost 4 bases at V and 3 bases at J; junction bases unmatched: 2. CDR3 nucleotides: TGTGCCAGCAGCTCCGGGACTAGCGGCTACAATGAGCAGTTCTTC. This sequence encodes CASSSGTSGYNEQFF.

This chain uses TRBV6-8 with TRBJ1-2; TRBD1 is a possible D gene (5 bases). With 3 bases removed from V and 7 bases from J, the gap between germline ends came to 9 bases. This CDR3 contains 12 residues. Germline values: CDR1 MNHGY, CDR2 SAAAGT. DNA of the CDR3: TGTGCCAGCAGTTATGGGGCCGGTGGCTACACCTTC. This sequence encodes CASSYGAGGYTF.

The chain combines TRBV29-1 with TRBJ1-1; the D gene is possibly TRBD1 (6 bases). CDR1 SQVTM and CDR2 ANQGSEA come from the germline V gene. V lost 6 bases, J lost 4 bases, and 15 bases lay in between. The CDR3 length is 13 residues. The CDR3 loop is CSVWTASITEAFF. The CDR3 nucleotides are TGCAGCGTCTGGACAGCCTCAATCACTGAAGCTTTCTTT.

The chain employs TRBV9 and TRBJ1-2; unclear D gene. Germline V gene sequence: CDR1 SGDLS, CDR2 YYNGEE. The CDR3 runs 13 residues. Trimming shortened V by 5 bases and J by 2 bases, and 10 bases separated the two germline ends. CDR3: CASSITDNYGYTF. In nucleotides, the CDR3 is TGTGCCAGCAGTATCACAGACAACTATGGCTACACCTTC.

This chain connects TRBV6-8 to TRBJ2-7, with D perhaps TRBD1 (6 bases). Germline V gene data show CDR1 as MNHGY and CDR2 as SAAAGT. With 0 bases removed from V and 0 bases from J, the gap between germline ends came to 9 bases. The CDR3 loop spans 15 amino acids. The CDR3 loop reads CASSYSDSSSYEQYF. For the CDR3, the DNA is TGTGCCAGCAGTTACTCGGACAGTTCCTCCTACGAGCAGTACTTC.

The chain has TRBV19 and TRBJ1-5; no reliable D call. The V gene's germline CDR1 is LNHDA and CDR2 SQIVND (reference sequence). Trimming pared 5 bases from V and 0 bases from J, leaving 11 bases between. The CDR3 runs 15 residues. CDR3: CASSSQIISNQPQHF. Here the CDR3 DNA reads TGTGCCAGTAGTTCCCAGATCATTAGCAATCAGCCCCAGCATTTT.

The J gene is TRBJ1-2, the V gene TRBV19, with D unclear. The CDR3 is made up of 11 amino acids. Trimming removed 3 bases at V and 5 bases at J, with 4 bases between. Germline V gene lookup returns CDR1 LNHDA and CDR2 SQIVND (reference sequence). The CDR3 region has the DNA TGTGCCAGTAGTATCCGGTATGGCTACACCTTC. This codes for CASSIRYGYTF.

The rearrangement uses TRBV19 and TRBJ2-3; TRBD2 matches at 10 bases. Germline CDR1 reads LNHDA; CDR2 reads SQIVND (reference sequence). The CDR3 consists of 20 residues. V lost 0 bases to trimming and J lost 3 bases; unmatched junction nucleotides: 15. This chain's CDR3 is CASSIDLAGAHRVTTDTQYF. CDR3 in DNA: TGTGCCAGTAGTATAGATCTAGCGGGAGCCCATCGGGTCACGACAGATACGCAGTATTTT.

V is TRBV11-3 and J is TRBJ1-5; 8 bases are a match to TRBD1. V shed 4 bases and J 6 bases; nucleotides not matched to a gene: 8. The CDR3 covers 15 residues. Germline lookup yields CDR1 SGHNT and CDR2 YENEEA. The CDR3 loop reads CASSSTTGDGQPQHF. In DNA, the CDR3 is TGTGCCAGCAGCTCGACGACAGGGGATGGTCAGCCCCAGCATTTT.

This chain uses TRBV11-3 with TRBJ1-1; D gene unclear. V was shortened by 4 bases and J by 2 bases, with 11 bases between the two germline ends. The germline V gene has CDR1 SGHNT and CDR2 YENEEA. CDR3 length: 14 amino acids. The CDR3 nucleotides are TGTGCCAGCAGCTCCCAGACTATAAACACTGAAGCTTTCTTT. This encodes CASSSQTINTEAFF.

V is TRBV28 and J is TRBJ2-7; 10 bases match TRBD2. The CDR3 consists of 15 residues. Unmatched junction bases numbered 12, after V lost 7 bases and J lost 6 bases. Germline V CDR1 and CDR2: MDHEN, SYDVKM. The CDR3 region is CASKRTSGDLGEQYF. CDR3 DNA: TGTGCCAGCAAACGGACTAGCGGAGACCTGGGCGAGCAGTACTTC. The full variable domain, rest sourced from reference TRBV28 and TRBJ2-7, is DVKVTQSSRYLVKRTGEKVFLECVQDMDHENMFWYRQDPGLGLRLIYFSYDVKMKEKGDIPEGYSVSREKKERFSLILESASTNQTSMYLCASKRTSGDLGEQYFGPGTRLTVT.

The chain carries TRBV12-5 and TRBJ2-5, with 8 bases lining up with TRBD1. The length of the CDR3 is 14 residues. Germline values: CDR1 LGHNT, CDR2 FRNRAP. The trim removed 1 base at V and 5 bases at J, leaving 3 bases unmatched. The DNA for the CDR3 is TGTGCTAGTGGTTTGGCAGGGGGCGATGAGACCCAGTACTTC. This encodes CASGLAGGDETQYF.

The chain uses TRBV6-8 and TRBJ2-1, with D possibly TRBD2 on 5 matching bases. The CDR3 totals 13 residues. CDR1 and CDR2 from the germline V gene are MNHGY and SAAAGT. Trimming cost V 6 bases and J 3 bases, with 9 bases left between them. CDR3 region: CASSPDFYNEQFF. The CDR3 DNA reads TGTGCCAGCAGCCCGGACTTCTACAATGAGCAGTTCTTC.